These 5 T cell receptor beta chains were all obtained from the same sample, sequenced in a study of T cells after yellow fever vaccination. TCRdb reanalysed the 5' RACE reads using MiXCR and keeps one entry per CDR3 protein. The table records some 600,000 distinct CDR3 sequences, roughly 17% of them present only once. This specimen was PBMCs, taken 4 to 6 days after the first yellow fever vaccination. The receptors were gathered from a young man who received the YFV17D yellow fever vaccine.

The chain employs TRBV12-3 or TRBV12-4 and TRBJ2-3; a possible D gene is TRBD2 (7 bases). The CDR3 runs 15 residues. V shed 2 bases and J shed 1 base, with 10 bases lying between them. The CDR3 spells CASSLMRGRTDTQYF. In DNA form, the CDR3 reads TGTGCCAGCAGTTTAATGCGGGGGCGCACAGATACGCAGTATTTT.

This clonotype came up a few times. CDR3 in DNA: TGTGCCAGCAGCCAAATAACCCAAGAGACCCAGTACTTC. Translating it yields CASSQITQETQYF. The chain links TRBV3-1 to TRBJ2-5; D is undetermined. Deletions cut 2 bases from V and 1 base from J, with 5 bases between. Germline values: CDR1 LGHDT, CDR2 YNNKEL (reference sequence). This CDR3 has 13 residues.

The chain joins TRBV20-1 to TRBJ2-3; the D gene is possibly TRBD2 (7 bases). Germline V gene lookup returns CDR1 DFQATT and CDR2 SNEGSKA (reference sequence). The CDR3 runs to 15 residues. V lost 0 bases to trimming and J lost 6 bases, with 16 bases between them. The CDR3 protein is CSARDSGGAGDTQYF. The CDR3 DNA is TGCAGTGCTAGAGATTCGGGGGGCGCGGGTGATACGCAGTATTTT.

The chain employs TRBV5-1 and TRBJ1-5, with D unresolved. V was shortened by 4 bases and J by 2 bases, with 19 bases between the two germline ends. Germline CDR1 SGHRS, CDR2 YFSETQ. The CDR3 sequence is 17 residues long. The CDR3 region has the DNA TGCGCCAGCAGCCCCGGAGAGGCAGGAATCCGCAATCAGCCCCAGCATTTT. Its translation: CASSPGEAGIRNQPQHF.

This clonotype was observed a handful of times. The rearrangement links TRBV7-2 to TRBJ1-1; no reliable D call. The CDR3 runs to 13 residues. V was pared by 3 bases and J by 7 bases, with 12 bases between. CDR1 is SGHTA and CDR2 is FQGNSA in the germline V gene. Here the CDR3 reads CASSFYSEGEAFF. As DNA, the CDR3 is TGTGCCAGCAGCTTCTATTCGGAGGGTGAAGCTTTCTTT.